A selection of T cell receptor beta chains follows, all from one sample in a study of blood T cell repertoires in COVID-19. Assay: immunoSEQ multiplex PCR; the TCRdb copy retains only in-frame clones and omits some. The sample shows 150,000 to 200,000 clones, 70% to 90% of them seen only once. Input material: peripheral blood. These receptors were collected from a man aged 60 to 69 with COVID-19, enrolled during active disease. The CDR3 runs from the conserved cysteine through the conserved F or W. The D gene is left open where the match is weak. A row's size may be missing; if present it is once, few, many or a size class.

v_gene	abundance	d_gene	j_gene	CDR3aa	CDR3nt
TRBV5-1	NA	NA	TRBJ2-7	CASSPSRPPEQYF	TGCGCCAGCAGCCCTTCCCGTCCCCCCGAGCAGTACTTC
TRBV6-5	NA	NA	TRBJ1-4	CASSRNRVTNEKLFF	TGTGCCAGCAGTCGTAACAGGGTCACTAATGAAAAACTGTTTTTT
TRBV27	NA	NA	TRBJ1-6	CASRPPGNNSPLHF	TGTGCCAGCAGACCCCCAGGGAACAATTCACCCCTCCACTTT
TRBV7-9	few	NA	TRBJ1-5	CASSLARGRENQPQHF	TGTGCCAGCAGCTTAGCGCGTGGCAGGGAAAATCAGCCCCAGCATTTT
TRBV29-1	NA	NA	TRBJ1-5	CSVGYGGIGNQPQHF	TGCAGCGTTGGTTATGGCGGGATTGGCAATCAGCCCCAGCATTTT
TRBV5-1	NA	NA	TRBJ2-7	CASSTTAGGSGEQYF	TGCGCCAGCAGCACCACCGCCGGGGGATCAGGCGAGCAGTACTTC
TRBV28	NA	NA	TRBJ1-3	CASSPPRQGRNTIYF	TGTGCCAGCAGCCCTCCAAGGCAGGGAAGAAACACCATATATTTT
TRBV3-1/TRBV3-2	NA	NA	TRBJ1-6	CASSQVGGSMNSPLHF	TGTGCCAGCAGCCAAGTTGGGGGCTCAATGAATTCACCCCTCCACTTT
TRBV6-5	NA	TRBD1	TRBJ1-3	CASSLRGPGNTIYF	TGTGCCAGCAGCCTTAGGGGGCCGGGAAACACCATATATTTT
TRBV7-2	NA	TRBD1	TRBJ1-5	CASSLDRGANQPQHF	TGTGCCAGCAGTCTGGACAGGGGGGCCAATCAGCCCCAGCATTTT